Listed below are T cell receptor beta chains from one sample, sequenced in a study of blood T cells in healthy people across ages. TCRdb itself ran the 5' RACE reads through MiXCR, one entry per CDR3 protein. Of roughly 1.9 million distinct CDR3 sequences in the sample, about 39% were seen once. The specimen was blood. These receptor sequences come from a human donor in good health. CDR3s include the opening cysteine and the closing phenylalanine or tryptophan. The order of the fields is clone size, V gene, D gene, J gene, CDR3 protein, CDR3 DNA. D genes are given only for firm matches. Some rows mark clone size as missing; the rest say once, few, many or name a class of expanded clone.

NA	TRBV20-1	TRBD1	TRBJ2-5	CSVRDRWNIETQYF	TGCAGTGTCAGGGACAGGTGGAATATCGAGACCCAGTACTTC
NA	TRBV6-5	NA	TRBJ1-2	CASRLGGRNGYTF	TGTGCCAGCAGGCTGGGGGGGCGTAATGGCTACACCTTC
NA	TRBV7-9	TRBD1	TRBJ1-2	CASSQASGQGGYGYTF	TGTGCCAGCAGCCAGGCGTCGGGACAGGGAGGCTATGGCTACACCTTC
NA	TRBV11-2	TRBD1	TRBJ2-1	CASSSSDRDSYNEQFF	TGTGCCAGCAGCTCCTCAGACAGGGACTCCTACAATGAGCAGTTCTTC
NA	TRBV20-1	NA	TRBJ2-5	CSARVYQTETQYF	TGCAGTGCTAGAGTATACCAGACGGAGACCCAGTACTTC
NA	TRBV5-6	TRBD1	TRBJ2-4	CASSLANDRVRRSDIQYF	TGTGCCAGCAGCTTGGCGAATGACAGGGTACGGCGGTCCGACATTCAGTACTTC
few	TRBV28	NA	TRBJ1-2	CASDDRRGYTF	TGTGCCAGCGATGACAGAAGGGGCTACACCTTC
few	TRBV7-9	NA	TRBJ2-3	CASSLGDDTQYF	TGTGCCAGCAGCTTAGGGGATGATACGCAGTATTTT
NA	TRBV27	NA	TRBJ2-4	CASRKEHTGAKNIQYF	TGTGCCAGCAGAAAAGAACACACAGGAGCCAAAAACATTCAGTACTTC
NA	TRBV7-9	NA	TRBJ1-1	CASSQTGRIEAFF	TGTGCCAGCAGTCAGACGGGGCGGATTGAAGCTTTCTTT
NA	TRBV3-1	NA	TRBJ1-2	CASSQLPGVGNYGYTF	TGTGCCAGCAGCCAACTCCCAGGGGTAGGCAACTATGGCTACACCTTC
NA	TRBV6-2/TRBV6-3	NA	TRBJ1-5	CASSSKNRDYSNQPQHF	TGTGCCAGCAGTTCAAAAAACAGGGACTATAGCAATCAGCCCCAGCATTTT
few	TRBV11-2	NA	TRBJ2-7	CASSAGPEYEQYF	TGTGCCAGCAGCGCCGGTCCTGAATACGAGCAGTACTTC
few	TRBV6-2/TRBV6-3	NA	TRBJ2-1	CASRSDTNEQFF	TGTGCCAGCAGATCCGACACCAATGAGCAGTTCTTC
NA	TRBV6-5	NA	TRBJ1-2	CASSSILQGDYGYTF	TGTGCCAGCAGCTCCATCTTACAGGGTGACTATGGCTACACCTTC
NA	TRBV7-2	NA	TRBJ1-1	CASSLSPSYTEAFF	TGTGCCAGCAGTTTATCCCCCTCCTACACTGAAGCTTTCTTT
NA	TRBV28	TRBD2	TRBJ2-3	CASSFGRGITDTQYF	TGTGCCAGCAGTTTTGGGCGGGGGATCACAGATACGCAGTATTTT
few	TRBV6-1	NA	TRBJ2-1	CASSAVEQFF	TGTGCCAGCAGTGCCGTAGAGCAGTTCTTC
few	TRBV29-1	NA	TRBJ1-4	CSYTQATNEKLFF	TGCAGCTACACGCAAGCAACTAATGAAAAACTGTTTTTT
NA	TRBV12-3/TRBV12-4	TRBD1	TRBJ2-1	CASSSWGQAFWEQFF	TGTGCCAGCAGCTCCTGGGGACAGGCTTTTTGGGAGCAGTTCTTC
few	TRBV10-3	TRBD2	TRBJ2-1	CAISDSGAPNEQFF	TGTGCCATCAGTGACAGCGGGGCGCCCAATGAGCAGTTCTTC
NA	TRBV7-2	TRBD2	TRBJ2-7	CASSVVTSGGAYEQYF	TGTGCCAGCAGCGTAGTGACTAGCGGGGGAGCCTACGAGCAGTACTTC
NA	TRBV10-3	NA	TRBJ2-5	CAIRGTDNETQYF	TGTGCCATCAGGGGGACCGACAACGAGACCCAGTACTTC
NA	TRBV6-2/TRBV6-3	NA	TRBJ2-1	CASPSPRPNEQFF	TGTGCCAGCCCGAGCCCGAGGCCTAATGAGCAGTTCTTC
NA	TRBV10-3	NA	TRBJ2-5	CAISESRQPQETRYF	TGTGCCATCAGTGAGTCCCGCCAGCCCCAAGAGACCCGGTACTTC
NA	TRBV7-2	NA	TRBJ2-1	CASSLSLGAAGNEQFF	TGTGCCAGCAGCCTCTCCCTGGGGGCGGCTGGCAATGAGCAGTTCTTC
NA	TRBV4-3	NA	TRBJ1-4	CASSQGGGLREKLFF	TGCGCCAGCAGCCAAGGCGGGGGGTTAAGGGAAAAACTGTTTTTT
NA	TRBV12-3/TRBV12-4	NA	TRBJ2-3	CASSNLDTDTQYF	TGTGCCAGCAGTAATTTAGACACAGATACGCAGTATTTT
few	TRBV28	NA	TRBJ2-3	CASSPDTGRTDTQYF	TGTGCCAGCAGCCCAGATACGGGGAGGACAGATACGCAGTATTTT
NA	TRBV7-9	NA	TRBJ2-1	CASSLVVAYDEQFF	TGTGCCAGCAGCTTAGTGGTAGCGTACGATGAGCAGTTCTTC
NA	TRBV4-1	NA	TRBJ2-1	CASSQEVGATYNEQFF	TGCGCCAGCAGCCAAGAAGTCGGAGCAACCTACAATGAGCAGTTCTTC
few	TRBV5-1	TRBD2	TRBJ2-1	CASSLVGPGGSKANEQFF	TGCGCCAGCAGCCTCGTGGGGCCGGGGGGGTCTAAAGCGAATGAGCAGTTCTTC
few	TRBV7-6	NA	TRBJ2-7	CASSLGFHEQYF	TGTGCCAGCAGCTTGGGTTTCCACGAGCAGTACTTC
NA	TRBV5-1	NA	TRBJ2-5	CASSALRAGIGETRYF	TGCGCCAGCAGCGCCCTCCGGGCAGGAATAGGGGAGACCCGGTACTTC
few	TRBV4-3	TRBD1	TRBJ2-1	CASSPLVGQDHNEQFF	TGCGCCAGCAGCCCCCTCGTCGGACAGGACCACAATGAGCAGTTCTTC
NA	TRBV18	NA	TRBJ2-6	CASSPRPTGDYSGANVLTF	TGTGCCAGCTCACCCCGACCGACAGGGGACTACTCTGGGGCCAACGTCCTGACTTTC